The clone carrying this T cell receptor (beta chain) came up many times. The antigen is not known. By quantitative 5'-RACE with molecular barcodes, the TCR beta libraries were made. TCRdb passed the 5' RACE reads through MiXCR, listing each CDR3 protein once. The sample lists about 340,000 distinct CDR3 sequences; approximately 14% were seen once. The sample is drawn from a study of CD8 T cells in ankylosing spondylitis. Study-level results: There was reportedly significant enrichment of clones that were disease-linked in matched ankylosing spondylitis synovial fluid. Disease-linked clones bore a CD8+ phenotype and were relatively rare in peripheral blood. One TCR beta motif, made up of 7 or 8 highly homologous variants, appeared characteristic of ankylosing spondylitis blood.

This CDR3 has 16 amino acids. The V and J ends lost 5 bases and 5 bases respectively, with 20 bases between them. The TCR originated in a male donor with ankylosing spondylitis or in good health (not recorded which). V and J are TRBV12-3 or TRBV12-4 and TRBJ2-3, with D perhaps matching TRBD2 (7 bases). The material sequenced was blood, either unsorted or a sorted T cell fraction (not recorded which). The CDR3 nucleotides read TGTGCCAGCAGTCCACCCGTGGGAGGGGGGGGAGATACGCAGTATTTT. Its translation is CASSPPVGGGGDTQYF.